A selection of T cell receptor beta chains follows, all from one sample in a study of OX40 agonist ivuxolimab in advanced cancers. The repertoire was sequenced with immunoSEQ multiplex PCR; TCRdb's copy has only in-frame clones and lacks some. The sample has tens of thousands of clones, 80% to 95% seen once; the top ten hold 0.44%. Sequenced here: CD4+ or CD8+ T cells sorted from blood, sampled in a trial of the OX40 agonist ivuxolimab. The origin of the receptors is an adult with an advanced solid tumor such as melanoma, head and neck, liver or kidney cancer. CDR3s include the opening cysteine and the closing phenylalanine or tryptophan. Fields, in order: V gene, clone size, D gene, J gene, CDR3 protein, CDR3 DNA. A D gene is named only where the DNA matches it firmly. Size is stated for part of the rows, as once, few or many counts, or as a class when the clone is expanded.

TRBV20-1	.	.	TRBJ1-2	CSAKTGFGYTF	TGCAGTGCCAAAACGGGCTTTGGCTACACCTTC
TRBV11-2	.	.	TRBJ1-3	CASSLSDVGGNTIYF	TGTGCCAGCAGCTTAAGTGACGTTGGAGGAAACACCATATATTTT
TRBV7-2	.	.	TRBJ2-2	CASSLWGTPRNTGELFF	TGTGCCAGCAGCCTCTGGGGGACTCCTAGAAACACCGGGGAGCTGTTTTTT
TRBV2	.	.	TRBJ2-5	CASSEVGGETQYF	TGTGCCAGCAGTGAAGTTGGAGGGGAGACCCAGTACTTC
TRBV7-2	.	TRBD1	TRBJ1-4	CASSRNPPGQLNEKLFF	TGTGCCAGCAGCCGTAATCCCCCGGGACAGTTAAATGAAAAACTGTTTTTT
TRBV10-3	.	TRBD2	TRBJ2-5	CAISVGASGGETQYF	TGTGCCATCAGTGTCGGGGCTAGCGGTGGGGAGACCCAGTACTTC
TRBV10-2	.	TRBD2	TRBJ2-7	CASSSRLASGSNEQYF	TGCGCCAGCAGTTCCCGTCTTGCTAGCGGGAGTAACGAGCAGTACTTC
TRBV4-3	.	.	TRBJ2-2	CASSQELVDTGELFF	TGCGCCAGCAGCCAAGAACTAGTCGACACCGGGGAGCTGTTTTTT
TRBV12-5	.	TRBD1	TRBJ1-5	CASGPGQGDNQPQHF	TGTGCTAGTGGTCCAGGACAGGGGGATAATCAGCCCCAGCATTTT
TRBV10-1	.	.	TRBJ2-7	CASSETGSSSYEQYF	TGCGCCAGCAGTGAAACAGGGTCAAGCTCCTACGAGCAGTACTTC
TRBV5-1	.	.	TRBJ1-5	CASSLDGFNQPQHF	TGCGCCAGCAGCTTGGACGGGTTCAATCAGCCCCAGCATTTT
TRBV6-6	.	TRBD2	TRBJ2-5	CASLAGKRETQYF	TGTGCCAGTCTAGCGGGAAAGAGGGAGACCCAGTACTTC
TRBV6-1	.	.	TRBJ1-1	CASSFEPRNTEAFF	TGTGCCAGCAGCTTTGAGCCCAGGAACACTGAAGCTTTCTTT
TRBV28	once	TRBD1	TRBJ2-7	CASSSQRQGVLHEQYF	TGTGCCAGCAGTTCTCAACGACAGGGTGTTCTCCACGAGCAGTACTTC
TRBV6-1	.	.	TRBJ2-3	CASSDVVTDTQYF	TGTGCCAGCAGTGATGTGGTCACAGATACGCAGTATTTT
TRBV5-6	.	.	TRBJ1-2	CASSYLQENYGYTF	TGTGCCAGCAGCTACCTACAGGAGAACTATGGCTACACCTTC
TRBV5-4	.	.	TRBJ1-5	CASSLDIGWPQHF	TGTGCCAGCAGCTTGGATATTGGGTGGCCCCAGCATTTT
TRBV7-9	.	.	TRBJ2-4	CASSFGGSQNIQYF	TGTGCCAGCAGCTTTGGGGGGTCTCAAAACATTCAGTACTTC
TRBV5-6	.	.	TRBJ2-7	CASSLWLELGHF	TGTGCCAGCAGCTTATGGCTCGAACTCGGCCACTTC
TRBV4-1	once	.	TRBJ2-1	CASSQDHRGGAIRNEQFF	TGCGCCAGCAGCCAAGATCACCGAGGGGGGGCAATTCGCAATGAGCAGTTCTTC
TRBV27	.	TRBD1	TRBJ2-5	CASRTGGGRGTQYF	TGTGCCAGCAGAACAGGGGGCGGGAGAGGGACCCAGTACTTC
TRBV5-6	.	.	TRBJ1-4	CASSLVGAGEKLFF	TGTGCCAGCAGCTTGGTGGGGGCCGGTGAAAAACTGTTTTTT
TRBV9	.	.	TRBJ2-7	CASSVSSLPNSYEQYF	TGTGCCAGCAGCGTATCTAGCCTACCGAACTCCTACGAGCAGTACTTC
TRBV18	.	.	TRBJ2-1	CASSLLLDYSSYNEQFF	TGTGCCAGCTCCCTTCTTCTGGACTACAGCTCCTACAATGAGCAGTTCTTC
TRBV5-1	.	.	TRBJ2-7	CASSPEGSYEQYF	TGCGCCAGCAGCCCGGAAGGCTCCTACGAGCAGTACTTC
TRBV2	few	TRBD1	TRBJ1-5	CASRGQGNQPQHF	TGTGCCAGCAGGGGACAGGGCAATCAGCCCCAGCATTTT
TRBV19	once	TRBD1	TRBJ2-1	CASIPTGGIGNEQFF	TGTGCCAGCATCCCGACAGGGGGCATAGGTAATGAGCAGTTCTTC
TRBV10-1	once	TRBD2	TRBJ2-3	CASSEGGRAADTQYF	TGCGCCAGCAGTGAGGGCGGGAGGGCGGCAGATACGCAGTATTTT
TRBV19	.	.	TRBJ2-2	CASSSPTGELFF	TGTGCCAGTAGTAGCCCGACCGGGGAGCTGTTTTTT
TRBV28	.	TRBD1	TRBJ1-1	CASIWTGGVTEAFF	TGTGCCAGCATCTGGACAGGGGGCGTCACTGAAGCTTTCTTT
TRBV18	.	.	TRBJ1-3	CASSPSDGNTIYF	TGTGCCAGCTCACCATCCGATGGAAACACCATATATTTT
TRBV25-1	.	TRBD2	TRBJ2-2	CASSKLATSGRPGELFF	TGTGCCAGCAGTAAATTGGCGACTAGCGGGAGACCCGGGGAGCTGTTTTTT
TRBV2	.	.	TRBJ2-5	CASSDAVFQYQETQYF	TGTGCCAGCAGTGATGCGGTTTTTCAGTACCAAGAGACCCAGTACTTC
TRBV7-9	.	.	TRBJ1-2	CASSLVGYTF	TGTGCCAGCAGCTTAGTTGGCTACACCTTC
TRBV7-9	.	.	TRBJ1-5	CASSQVGNQPQHF	TGTGCCAGCAGCCAGGTTGGAAATCAGCCCCAGCATTTT
TRBV7-8	.	TRBD1	TRBJ1-6	CASSPRPGQGSPLHF	TGTGCCAGCAGCCCGCGACCGGGACAGGGATCCCCCCTCCACTTT
TRBV7-9	.	TRBD1	TRBJ2-7	CASSSNTGDEQYF	TGTGCCAGCAGCAGCAATACAGGGGACGAGCAGTACTTC
TRBV27	.	.	TRBJ2-3	CASSPLEVDTQYF	TGTGCCAGCAGTCCTTTGGAGGTTGATACGCAGTATTTT
TRBV13	once	TRBD2	TRBJ2-7	CASSRRESTYEQYF	TGTGCCAGCAGCCGGCGGGAGAGCACCTACGAGCAGTACTTC
TRBV19	once	.	TRBJ2-3	CASSFSTDTQYF	TGTGCCAGTAGTTTTAGCACAGATACGCAGTATTTT
TRBV18	.	.	TRBJ2-5	CASSPQNSGETQYF	TGTGCCAGCTCACCACAGAATTCGGGAGAGACCCAGTACTTC
TRBV5-1	.	TRBD1	TRBJ1-2	CASSLGQGARYGYTF	TGCGCCAGCAGCTTGGGACAGGGGGCAAGATATGGCTACACCTTC